These 11 T cell receptor beta chains share one sample of origin, sequenced in a study of T-cell memory formation after mild COVID-19. TCRdb fed the 5' RACE reads into MiXCR, producing one record per CDR3 protein. This sample has roughly 370,000 distinct CDR3 sequences; about a sixth occur once, and the top ten carry about 22%. Sample: PBMCs or a T cell subset sorted from them (not recorded which). The receptors derive from a man between 18 and 35 years old who had mild COVID-19 (a few samples of this study predate the infection). Cell type and time point are not known.

The CDR3 region is CASGTSGGRNEQFF. Here the CDR3 DNA reads TGTGCCAGCGGAACTAGCGGGGGCCGCAATGAGCAGTTCTTC. The rearrangement links TRBV7-9 to TRBJ2-1, with 11 bases identical to TRBD2. Germline V gene data show CDR1 as SEHNR and CDR2 as FQNEAQ (reference sequence). After removal of 8 bases from V and 6 bases from J, the junction contained 6 bases not matched to a gene. CDR3 length: 14 amino acids.

The CDR3 nucleotides are TGTGCCAGCAGCCCCCCCGGGGCTCTAGGCTATGGCTACACCTTC. It codes for CASSPPGALGYGYTF. The rearrangement joins TRBV9 to TRBJ1-2; possibly TRBD1 for D (5 bases). Germline lookup yields CDR1 SGDLS and CDR2 YYNGEE. With 4 bases removed from V and 4 bases from J, the gap between germline ends came to 17 bases. This CDR3 has 15 amino acids. Full variable domain (outside the CDR3, taken from reference TRBV9 and TRBJ1-2): DSGVTQTPKHLITATGQRVTLRCSPRSGDLSVYWYQQSLDQGLQFLIQYYNGEERAKGNILERFSAQQFPDLHSELNLSSLELGDSALYFCASSPPGALGYGYTFGSGTRLTVV.

CDR3 sequence (DNA): TGTGCCAGCAGCCCCCCGGGGCCCCTCCACTTT. Translation: CASSPPGPLHF. The chain is built from TRBV7-9 and TRBJ1-6; D remains unclear. There are 11 residues in the CDR3. The germline gives CDR1 SEHNR, CDR2 FQNEAQ (reference sequence). V was pared by 5 bases and J by 13 bases, with 9 bases between.

The gene calls are TRBV4-2 and TRBJ2-5; D perhaps matches TRBD2 (8 bases). Trimming pared 3 bases from V and 1 base from J, leaving 15 bases between. The germline V gene has CDR1 LGHNA and CDR2 YNFKEQ. This CDR3 region has 16 residues. The CDR3 bases are TGTGCCAGCAGCCATCCAGCGGGGGACAGCCAAGAGACCCAGTACTTC. It yields the protein CASSHPAGDSQETQYF.

The gene calls are TRBV23-1 and TRBJ2-3; no definite D call. TRBV23-1 is annotated as an ORF whose role is uncertain. There are 12 residues in the CDR3. V was shortened by 2 bases and J by 13 bases, with 13 bases between the two germline ends. As DNA, the CDR3 is TGCGCCAGCAGTCAAATCCAGCTAAGGGAGTATTTT. Translation gives CASSQIQLREYF.

This clonotype showed up just a few times. This chain links TRBV3-1 with TRBJ2-1; 13 bases agree with TRBD2. CDR1 LGHDT and CDR2 YNNKEL come from the germline V gene (reference sequence). The CDR3 is made up of 19 amino acids. With V trimmed by 1 base and J by 2 bases, 8 bases remained unmatched. The CDR3 sequence is CASSQAGTSGTRAYNEQFF. In DNA, the CDR3 is TGTGCCAGCAGCCAAGCGGGGACTAGCGGGACCCGAGCCTACAATGAGCAGTTCTTC.

J is TRBJ2-7 and V is TRBV6-1, with D perhaps matching TRBD2 (5 bases). Per germline, CDR1 MNHNS and CDR2 SASEGT. This CDR3 has 13 residues. Trimming removed 3 bases at V and 5 bases at J, with 11 bases between. The CDR3: CASSESGRDEQYF. The CDR3 DNA is TGTGCCAGCAGTGAGAGCGGTAGGGACGAGCAGTACTTC.

This clonotype was seen a handful of times. The chain is built from TRBV5-6 and TRBJ1-1; TRBD1 matches at 10 bases. V trimming: 8 bases; J trimming: 3 bases; junction bases outside the gene matches: 7. The CDR3 runs 14 residues. Germline assignment: CDR1 SGHDT and CDR2 YYEEEE. The CDR3 DNA is TGTGCCAGTGGGGACAGGGGCGTGGACACTGAAGCTTTCTTT. This sequence encodes CASGDRGVDTEAFF.

The chain combines TRBV12-3 or TRBV12-4 with TRBJ1-1; D call uncertain. V was pared by 6 bases and J by 4 bases, with 12 bases between. This CDR3 is built from 13 residues. This chain's CDR3 is CASSSSSLTEAFF. The CDR3 nucleotides read TGTGCCAGCAGCTCCAGCAGTCTCACTGAAGCTTTCTTT.

The J gene is TRBJ2-7, the V gene TRBV12-3 or TRBV12-4; 8 bases agree with TRBD1. The CDR3 has 15 amino acids. V lost 6 bases to trimming and J lost 2 bases; unmatched junction nucleotides: 9. This CDR3 reads CASSPKTGATYEQYF. In DNA form, the CDR3 reads TGTGCCAGCAGCCCTAAGACAGGGGCTACCTACGAGCAGTACTTC.

There are a few counts of this clonotype. The chain links TRBV14 to TRBJ1-2, with D hard to call. CDR3 length equals 16 residues. The V end lost 1 base, the J end lost 0 bases, and 12 bases lay between the germline ends. Germline V gene data show CDR1 as SGHDN and CDR2 as FVKESK. The CDR3 nucleotides read TGTGCCAGCAGCCAAGCCCGCGGAGGCACTAACTATGGCTACACCTTC. The encoded protein is CASSQARGGTNYGYTF.